The 26 T cell receptor beta chains below come from one sample, sequenced in a study of T-cell memory formation after mild COVID-19. MiXCR, run by TCRdb on the 5' RACE reads, gives a single entry per CDR3 protein. The data contain about 110,000 distinct CDR3 sequences, 12% of them singletons. Sequenced material: PBMCs or a T cell subset sorted from them (not recorded which). These receptors all stem from an adult woman who had mild COVID-19 (a few samples of this study predate the infection). Cell type and time point are not known.

The rearrangement joins TRBV4-2 to TRBJ1-2; D is uncertain. The CDR3 runs 15 residues. Germline-derived CDR1 and CDR2 are LGHNA and YNFKEQ. Trimming took 4 bases from V and 0 from J, leaving 12 bases between them. DNA of the CDR3: TGTGCCAGCAGCCTCCGTCAGGTTACTAACTATGGCTACACCTTC. Its translation: CASSLRQVTNYGYTF.

This rearrangement joins TRBV20-1 to TRBJ1-1, with a tentative D call TRBD1 (5 bases). Germline lookup yields CDR1 DFQATT and CDR2 SNEGSKA (reference sequence). Trimming cost V 3 bases and J 5 bases, with 19 bases left between them. This CDR3 is 15 amino acids long. The CDR3 sequence is CSASALGEGGTEAFF. The CDR3 DNA reads TGCAGTGCTAGTGCTCTGGGGGAGGGAGGGACTGAAGCTTTCTTT.

V and J are TRBV24-1 and TRBJ2-1; 8 bases match TRBD1. The ends lost 0 bases at V and 6 bases at J; junction bases unmatched: 6. This CDR3 has 16 residues. The germline V gene encodes CDR1 KGHDR and CDR2 SFDVKD. CDR3 loop: CATSDLSRGLSNEQFF. CDR3 nucleotide sequence: TGTGCCACCAGTGATTTGAGCAGGGGGCTGAGCAATGAGCAGTTCTTC.

Only a few counts were recorded for this clonotype. The chain has TRBV9 and TRBJ2-3, with TRBD2 matching over 7 bases. The germline V gene has CDR1 SGDLS and CDR2 YYNGEE. The CDR3 has 16 amino acids. The V and J ends lost 0 bases and 6 bases, in that order; junction bases with no gene match: 10. CDR3 protein: CASSVGERTRGDTQYF. The CDR3 bases are TGTGCCAGCAGCGTAGGTGAGAGGACTAGAGGCGATACGCAGTATTTT.

The chain employs TRBV19 and TRBJ2-1, with 9 bases identical to TRBD2. The CDR3 is 14 residues long. Germline V gives CDR1 LNHDA, CDR2 SQIVND (reference sequence). The V gene end was trimmed by 5 bases and the J gene end by 3 bases; junction bases not matched to a gene: 2. Written as DNA, the CDR3 is TGTGCCAGTAGTTGGACTAGCGACTACAATGAGCAGTTCTTC. Amino acid sequence: CASSWTSDYNEQFF.

The V and J genes are TRBV4-1 and TRBJ2-5; 11 nucleotides line up with TRBD2. The trim removed 5 bases at V and 5 bases at J, leaving 10 bases unmatched. The germline V gene encodes CDR1 MGHRA and CDR2 YSYEKL. This CDR3 is built from 16 residues. The CDR3 DNA sequence: TGCGCCAGCAGCGGAGGAGCCGGGACTAGCGGTGAGACCCAGTACTTC. It encodes CASSGGAGTSGETQYF.

This clonotype was seen more than once but under ten times. The DNA for the CDR3 is TGTGCCAGCAGTTCAGGTAGTGAGCAGTTCTTC. Translating gives CASSSGSEQFF. J is TRBJ2-1 and V is TRBV12-3 or TRBV12-4; D unclear. The CDR3 runs 11 residues. Trimming took 4 bases from V and 9 from J, leaving 7 bases between them.

Only a few counts were recorded for this clonotype. The chain couples TRBV7-3 to TRBJ2-1, with D perhaps TRBD2 (7 bases). V lost 5 bases to trimming and J lost 4 bases, with 12 bases between them. The CDR3 consists of 14 residues. The germline V gene encodes CDR1 SGHTA and CDR2 FQGTGA. The CDR3 reads CASSLGGRYNEQFF. Written as DNA, the CDR3 is TGTGCCAGCAGCCTCGGGGGGCGTTACAATGAGCAGTTCTTC.

The chain joins TRBV20-1 to TRBJ1-2; D gene uncertain. Trimming took 4 bases from V and 4 from J, leaving 7 bases between them. CDR3 length: 11 amino acids. Germline CDR1 and CDR2: DFQATT and SNEGSKA (reference sequence). As DNA, the CDR3 is TGCAGTGCTATGGTCAGCTATGGCTACACCTTC. It is translated as CSAMVSYGYTF.

This clonotype has ten or more counts. The chain links TRBV5-1 to TRBJ2-3; D may be TRBD2 (6 bases). The CDR3 loop spans 16 amino acids. Germline V gene lookup returns CDR1 SGHRS and CDR2 YFSETQ. Trimming stripped 0 bases from V and 4 bases from J, with 15 bases between. The CDR3 region is CASSLVAGPSADTQYF. DNA of the CDR3: TGCGCCAGCAGCTTGGTGGCGGGCCCTAGCGCAGATACGCAGTATTTT.

This rearrangement joins TRBV5-1 to TRBJ2-6; D unresolved. This CDR3 contains 20 residues. The germline V and J ends were trimmed by 4 bases and 2 bases, with 25 bases remaining between them. Per the germline V gene, CDR1 is SGHRS and CDR2 is YFSETQ. The CDR3: CASSLGSVTRPNAGANVLTF. The CDR3 bases are TGCGCCAGCAGCCTAGGGTCTGTAACTCGACCGAACGCTGGGGCCAACGTCCTGACTTTC.

V is TRBV29-1 and J is TRBJ2-1; 7 nucleotides agree with TRBD2. Germline V gene lookup returns CDR1 SQVTM and CDR2 ANQGSEA. The CDR3 runs to 13 residues. Trimming cost V 7 bases and J 7 bases; bases outside gene matches: 10. DNA for the CDR3: TGCAGCGCTGGGGGACTGGGGGGGAATGAGCAGTTCTTC. It specifies CSAGGLGGNEQFF.

This clonotype occurred a few times. The chain carries TRBV7-9 and TRBJ2-1, with D unresolved. This CDR3 has 13 residues. The germline CDR1 and CDR2 sequences are SEHNR and FQNEAQ (reference sequence). The V end was cut by 0 bases, the J end by 7 bases, with 7 bases between. As DNA, the CDR3 is TGTGCCAGCAGCTTAGCGTTGAGGAATGAGCAGTTCTTC. As protein: CASSLALRNEQFF.

In this sample, this clonotype turned up a few times. The chain joins TRBV24-1 to TRBJ2-7; tentatively, D is TRBD1 (6 bases). The CDR3 has 13 amino acids. V lost 4 bases and J 2 bases, leaving 8 bases between the germline ends. Germline V lookup: CDR1 KGHDR, CDR2 SFDVKD. The CDR3 loop reads CATSETGAYEQYF. The CDR3 DNA sequence: TGTGCCACCAGTGAGACAGGAGCCTACGAGCAGTACTTC.

This clonotype was detected ten times or more. The chain carries TRBV20-1 and TRBJ2-7, with D tentatively TRBD1 (6 bases). Trimming removed 3 bases at V and 3 bases at J, with 15 bases between. Germline V gene data show CDR1 as DFQATT and CDR2 as SNEGSKA (reference sequence). The CDR3 length is 14 residues. The CDR3 sequence is CSASDRRAGYEQYF. CDR3 nucleotides: TGCAGTGCTAGCGACAGGAGAGCAGGCTACGAGCAGTACTTC.

This clonotype came up a few times. V gene TRBV6-1 combines with J gene TRBJ1-2, with D perhaps matching TRBD1 (6 bases). CDR1 MNHNS and CDR2 SASEGT come from the germline V gene. This CDR3 region has 16 residues. With 2 bases removed from V and 2 bases from J, the gap between germline ends came to 15 bases. For the CDR3, the DNA is TGTGCCAGCAGTGAATCGTCAGGGGCGCCGAACTATGGCTACACCTTC. Its translation: CASSESSGAPNYGYTF.

The rearrangement uses TRBV7-2 and TRBJ2-1, with TRBD2 matching over 8 bases. This CDR3 has 15 amino acids. The V gene end was trimmed by 5 bases and the J gene end by 6 bases; junction bases not matched to a gene: 9. Germline loops: CDR1 SGHTA, CDR2 FQGNSA. CDR3 DNA sequence: TGTGCCAGCAGCGAGAGCGGGAGTACGAGCAATGAGCAGTTCTTC. This gives the protein CASSESGSTSNEQFF.

The chain combines TRBV7-9 with TRBJ2-2; TRBD2 matches at 13 bases. The length of the CDR3 is 18 residues. J gave up 4 bases and V 1 base, and 6 bases lay outside the gene matches. Germline loops: CDR1 SEHNR, CDR2 FQNEAQ (reference sequence). As DNA, the CDR3 is TGTGCCAGCAGCTTAGGGACTAGCGGGAGATTTGGCACCGGGGAGCTGTTTTTT. This codes for CASSLGTSGRFGTGELFF.

The rearrangement joins TRBV25-1 to TRBJ1-1, with a weak D call TRBD1 (5 bases). From germline, CDR1 is MGHDK and CDR2 SYGVNS. V was trimmed by 8 bases and J by 4 bases, leaving 8 bases between them. This CDR3 has 11 amino acids. In DNA form, the CDR3 reads TGTGCCAGCCGGGGGTTCACTGAAGCTTTCTTT. Protein product: CASRGFTEAFF. The full variable domain, with the rest looked up from reference TRBV25-1 and TRBJ1-1, is EADIYQTPRYLVIGTGKKITLECSQTMGHDKMYWYQQDPGMELHLIHYSYGVNSTEKGDLSSESTVSRIRTEHFPLTLESARPSHTSQYLCASRGFTEAFFGQGTRLTVV.

This clonotype was counted only a few times. The chain is built from TRBV19 and TRBJ1-1; 7 bases are shared with TRBD1. The ends lost 7 bases at V and 8 bases at J; junction bases unmatched: 7. CDR1 is LNHDA, CDR2 SQIVND, per germline (reference sequence). The CDR3 runs to 12 residues. CDR3: CASMGTAAEAFF. Written as DNA, the CDR3 is TGTGCCAGTATGGGGACAGCAGCCGAAGCTTTCTTT.

This clonotype was counted a few times. This chain links TRBV4-1 with TRBJ2-5, with 7 bases aligning to TRBD1. The V segment lost 3 bases and the J segment 7 bases; nucleotides outside the gene matches: 5. CDR3 length: 13 residues. CDR1 and CDR2 (germline): MGHRA, YSYEKL. In nucleotides, the CDR3 is TGCGCCAGCAGCCAGGACAGGAGCGGGACCCAGTACTTC. Residues: CASSQDRSGTQYF.

There are a few counts of this clonotype. The V gene is TRBV24-1, the J gene TRBJ2-3, with D perhaps given as TRBD1 or TRBD2 (6 bases each). CDR1 is KGHDR, CDR2 SFDVKD, per germline. The CDR3 has 17 residues. The germline V and J ends were trimmed by 10 bases and 4 bases, with 26 bases remaining between them. The CDR3 DNA reads TGTGCCACTCCCCTGACCCGGGGGCGGATTGGCGCAGATACGCAGTATTTT. Protein sequence: CATPLTRGRIGADTQYF.

This clonotype was counted ten times or more. The V and J genes are TRBV5-1 and TRBJ2-2; D gene unclear. V was shortened by 0 bases and J by 0 bases, with 9 bases between the two germline ends. This CDR3 spans 16 amino acids. Per germline, CDR1 SGHRS and CDR2 YFSETQ. The CDR3 spells CASSLGIVSNTGELFF. Here the CDR3 DNA reads TGCGCCAGCAGCTTGGGGATAGTATCGAACACCGGGGAGCTGTTTTTT.

The table lists this clonotype with a few counts. The gene calls are TRBV12-3 or TRBV12-4 and TRBJ2-7, with D tentatively TRBD1 (5 bases). The ends were cut back, 5 bases at V and 2 bases at J, with 16 bases in the middle. This CDR3 region has 15 residues. The CDR3 DNA sequence: TGTGCCAGCAGTGATACAGGAAGGGCCACCTACGAGCAGTACTTC. This sequence encodes CASSDTGRATYEQYF.

The chain is built from TRBV7-9 and TRBJ2-7; a possible D gene is TRBD2 (7 bases). The CDR3 loop spans 15 amino acids. With 5 bases removed from V and 2 bases from J, the gap between germline ends came to 16 bases. From germline, CDR1 is SEHNR and CDR2 FQNEAQ (reference sequence). CDR3 sequence (DNA): TGTGCCAGCAGCCGACCGGGGGGCTACCCCTACGAGCAGTACTTC. This encodes CASSRPGGYPYEQYF. The whole variable domain, filled in from reference TRBV7-9 and TRBJ2-7, reads DTGVSQNPRHKITKRGQNVTFRCDPISEHNRLYWYRQTLGQGPEFLTYFQNEAQLEKSRLLSDRFSAERPKGSFSTLEIQRTEQGDSAMYLCASSRPGGYPYEQYFGPGTRLTVT.

This clonotype occurred a few times. CDR3 protein: CATRDSSYEQYF. DNA for the CDR3: TGCGCCACCAGGGACAGCTCCTACGAGCAGTACTTC. The rearrangement uses TRBV5-1 and TRBJ2-7; 7 bases are a match to TRBD1. Germline lookup yields CDR1 SGHRS and CDR2 YFSETQ. The ends lost 9 bases at V and 0 bases at J; junction bases unmatched: 3. The CDR3 is 12 residues long.